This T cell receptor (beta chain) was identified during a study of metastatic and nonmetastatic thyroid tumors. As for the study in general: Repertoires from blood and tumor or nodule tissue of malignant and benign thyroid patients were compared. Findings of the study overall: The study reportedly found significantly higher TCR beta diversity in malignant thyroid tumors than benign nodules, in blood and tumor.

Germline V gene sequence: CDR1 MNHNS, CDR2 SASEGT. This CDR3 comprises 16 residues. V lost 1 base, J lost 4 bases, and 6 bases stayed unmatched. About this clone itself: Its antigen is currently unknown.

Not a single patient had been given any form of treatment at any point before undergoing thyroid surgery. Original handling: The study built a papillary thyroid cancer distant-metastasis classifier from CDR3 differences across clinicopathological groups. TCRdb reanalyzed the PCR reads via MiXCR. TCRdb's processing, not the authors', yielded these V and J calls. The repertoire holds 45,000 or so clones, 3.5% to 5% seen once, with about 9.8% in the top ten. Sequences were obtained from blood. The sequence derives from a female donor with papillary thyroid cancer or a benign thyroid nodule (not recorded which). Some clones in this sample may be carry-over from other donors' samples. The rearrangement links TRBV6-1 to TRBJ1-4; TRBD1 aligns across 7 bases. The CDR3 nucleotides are TGTGCCAGCAGTGAAGAGTCAGGGGGGGGTAATGAAAAACTGTTTTTT. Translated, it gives CASSEESGGGNEKLFF.